Shown below are 22 T cell receptor beta chains from a single sample sequenced in a study of beta chain features in type 1 diabetes. Broader study findings: People with Type 1 diabetes carried modestly yet significantly shorter TCRB CDR3s in all four CD4+ subsets.

TCRB transcripts that were expressed got sequenced, as all of the isolated RNA had been reverse transcribed. The data were produced by immunoSEQ multiplex PCR, yet TCRdb's version contains in-frame clones alone and is incomplete. The table has fewer than 400,000 clones, roughly a tenth seen once; the top ten hold approximately 1%. Their antigens are not known. The sequenced sample was central memory CD4+ T cells from blood. The receptors were gathered from a man aged 25-45 years with type 1 diabetes.

CDR3 residues: CASSQGISGGETQYF. The CDR3 region has the DNA TGCGCCAGCAGCCAGGGTATTAGCGGGGGAGAGACCCAGTACTTC. The J gene is TRBJ2-5, the V gene TRBV4-1; 9 bases match TRBD2. With V trimmed by 3 bases and J by 4 bases, 6 bases remained unmatched. The CDR3 loop spans 15 amino acids. Per the germline V gene, CDR1 is MGHRA and CDR2 is YSYEKL.

This clone showed up many times. This sequence joins TRBV7-2 and TRBJ2-7; 9 positions agree with TRBD2. Losses at the gene ends were 5 bases for V and 4 bases for J; bases not matched to a gene: 6. The CDR3 covers 14 residues. Per germline, CDR1 SGHTA and CDR2 FQGNSA. The CDR3: CASSPRAGGYEQYF. As DNA, the CDR3 is TGTGCCAGCAGCCCAAGGGCGGGGGGGTACGAGCAGTACTTC.

The table lists this clone with many counts. The chain joins TRBV2 to TRBJ2-7; D is unclear. From germline, CDR1 is SNHLY and CDR2 FYNNEI. V lost 6 bases, J lost 5 bases, and 11 bases lay in between. This CDR3 comprises 12 residues. Here the CDR3 reads CASRPEIHEQYF. CDR3 bases: TGTGCCAGCAGGCCAGAAATCCACGAGCAGTACTTC.

This clone was counted a few times. The chain carries TRBV6-1 and TRBJ1-4; D uncertain. CDR1 is MNHNS, CDR2 SASEGT, per germline. Trimming left V 2 bases short and J 8 bases short, with 6 bases between. The CDR3 is made up of 12 amino acids. The CDR3 bases are TGTGCCAGCAGTGAATATGGGGAAAAACTGTTTTTT. This gives the protein CASSEYGEKLFF.

This chain connects TRBV5-1 to TRBJ1-1, with D perhaps matching TRBD1 (6 bases). The CDR3 runs to 14 residues. Trimming pared 0 bases from V and 8 bases from J, leaving 14 bases between. CDR1 SGHRS and CDR2 YFSETQ come from the germline V gene. The CDR3: CASSLEVRGPEAFF. The CDR3 nucleotides are TGCGCCAGCAGCTTGGAAGTCAGGGGTCCCGAAGCTTTCTTT. Full variable domain (rest looked up from reference TRBV5-1 and TRBJ1-1): KAGVTQTPRYLIKTRGQQVTLSCSPISGHRSVSWYQQTPGQGLQFLFEYFSETQRNKGNFPGRFSGRQFSNSRSEMNVSTLELGDSALYLCASSLEVRGPEAFFGQGTRLTVV.

As to this clone: An end of the junction differs from the germline gene, which may be a read error. The J gene is TRBJ1-2, the V gene TRBV28, with a possible D match to TRBD1 (5 bases). The CDR3 runs to 12 residues. The germline V gene has CDR1 MDHEN and CDR2 SYDVKM. The CDR3 bases are TGTGCCAGCAGTCCTCTGAGACAGTCGCGGAACTTC. It codes for CASSPLRQSRNF.

In this sample, this clone turned up a few times. V gene TRBV7-9 combines with J gene TRBJ1-6; D gene ambiguous. Looked up from germline, CDR1 is SEHNR and CDR2 is FQNEAQ (reference sequence). V dropped 2 bases and J dropped 5 bases, with 13 bases sitting between them. This CDR3 contains 16 residues. The CDR3 sequence: CASSLSGAGNNSPLHF. The CDR3 nucleotides read TGTGCCAGCAGCTTATCGGGAGCGGGGAATAATTCACCCCTCCACTTT. The whole variable domain, filled in from reference TRBV7-9 and TRBJ1-6, reads DTGVSQNPRHKITKRGQNVTFRCDPISEHNRLYWYRQTLGQGPEFLTYFQNEAQLEKSRLLSDRFSAERPKGSFSTLEIQRTEQGDSAMYLCASSLSGAGNNSPLHFGNGTRLTVT.

This clone has only one observation. The chain uses TRBV5-1 and TRBJ1-4; D is unresolved. Trimming took 4 bases from V and 6 from J, leaving 16 bases between them. This CDR3 is 15 amino acids long. Germline-derived CDR1 and CDR2 are SGHRS and YFSETQ. CDR3 sequence: CASSLGSTAHEKLFF. Here the CDR3 DNA reads TGCGCCAGCAGCCTGGGATCCACCGCGCATGAAAAACTGTTTTTT. Combining the CDR3 with reference TRBV5-1 and TRBJ1-4 gives the whole variable domain KAGVTQTPRYLIKTRGQQVTLSCSPISGHRSVSWYQQTPGQGLQFLFEYFSETQRNKGNFPGRFSGRQFSNSRSEMNVSTLELGDSALYLCASSLGSTAHEKLFFGSGTQLSVL.

The chain carries TRBV2 and TRBJ2-1; 13 nucleotides agree with TRBD2. Germline V lookup: CDR1 SNHLY, CDR2 FYNNEI. The CDR3 is made up of 15 amino acids. V trimming: 6 bases; J trimming: 5 bases; junction bases outside the gene matches: 4. CDR3 residues: CASRRTSGGDNEQFF. For the CDR3, the DNA is TGTGCCAGCAGACGAACTAGCGGGGGGGACAATGAGCAGTTCTTC.

This chain links TRBV5-1 with TRBJ2-7; 9 bases map to TRBD2. The CDR3 runs 15 residues. Germline CDR1 is SGHRS and CDR2 is YFSETQ. V was clipped by 4 bases and J by 0 bases; unmatched bases: 5. The DNA for the CDR3 is TGCGCCAGCAGCCGCCTAGCGGGGAGCTCCTACGAGCAGTACTTC. This sequence encodes CASSRLAGSSYEQYF.

This clone was found a few times. The rearrangement uses TRBV10-3 and TRBJ1-1; the match to TRBD1 covers 7 bases. CDR3 length equals 14 residues. V lost 4 bases to trimming and J lost 5 bases; unmatched junction nucleotides: 7. CDR1 is ENHRY and CDR2 is SYGVKD in the germline V gene. CDR3 nucleotide sequence: TGTGCCATCAGTGGCGGACAGGAATGGACTGAAGCTTTCTTT. It codes for CAISGGQEWTEAFF.

The table lists this clone with a few counts. V usage is TRBV7-2 and J usage is TRBJ2-1; D is ambiguous. The germline V and J ends were trimmed by 5 bases and 10 bases, with 21 bases remaining between them. This CDR3 is built from 15 residues. From germline, CDR1 is SGHTA and CDR2 FQGNSA. The CDR3 bases are TGTGCCAGCAGCCTAACCCCGACCGATTTGGGGGAGCAGTTCTTC. It codes for CASSLTPTDLGEQFF.

This chain joins TRBV7-2 and TRBJ2-7, with D maybe TRBD1 (5 bases). The CDR3 covers 13 residues. V was cut by 5 bases and J by 4 bases, with 12 bases left in between. CDR1 is SGHTA, CDR2 FQGNSA, per germline. Here the CDR3 reads CASSPMQGYEQYF. CDR3 bases: TGTGCCAGCAGCCCTATGCAGGGTTACGAGCAGTACTTC.

This clone has a handful of counts. J is TRBJ2-1 and V is TRBV9; 10 bases are shared with TRBD2. CDR1 and CDR2 from the germline V gene are SGDLS and YYNGEE. J was trimmed by 5 bases and V by 0 bases; bases with no gene match: 5. CDR3 length equals 16 residues. The CDR3 loop reads CASSVGGSGGNNEQFF. DNA for the CDR3: TGTGCCAGCAGCGTAGGTGGTAGCGGGGGGAACAATGAGCAGTTCTTC.

At least ten counts were recorded for this clone. The chain joins TRBV19 to TRBJ2-3; D gene uncertain. V was clipped by 7 bases and J by 7 bases, with 9 bases between them. Germline V gene lookup returns CDR1 LNHDA and CDR2 SQIVND (reference sequence). The CDR3 length is 11 residues. DNA of the CDR3: TGTGCCAGTAACGAAGGTCATACGCAGTATTTT. It specifies CASNEGHTQYF.

This clone was recorded a few times. The gene calls are TRBV5-1 and TRBJ1-2, with TRBD1 as a possible D gene (6 bases). CDR1 and CDR2 from the germline V gene are SGHRS and YFSETQ. The germline V and J ends were trimmed by 6 bases and 1 base, with 7 bases remaining between them. The CDR3 length is 12 residues. CDR3 DNA: TGCGCCAGCACGGACAGTAACTATGGCTACACCTTC. This sequence encodes CASTDSNYGYTF.

J is TRBJ2-7 and V is TRBV21-1. TRBV21-1 corresponds to a pseudogene. The CDR3 covers 16 residues. This CDR3 is CASSKVRNPPWYEQYF. The CDR3 nucleotides read TGTGCCAGCAGCAAAGTTAGGAACCCACCATGGTACGAGCAGTACTTC.

CDR3 nucleotides: TGTGCCAGCAGCTTAATGCCGGGCCGGGAGCAGTACTTC. Its translation is CASSLMPGREQYF. The chain recombines TRBV7-2 with TRBJ2-7; no clear D gene. CDR3 size: 13 residues. Trimming took 2 bases from V and 7 from J, leaving 12 bases between them. From germline, CDR1 is SGHTA and CDR2 FQGNSA.

This clone showed up many times. J is TRBJ2-2 and V is TRBV4-3; possibly TRBD2 for D (6 bases). Trimming shortened V by 4 bases and J by 6 bases, and 18 bases separated the two germline ends. The CDR3 is 16 amino acids. CDR1 and CDR2 (germline): LGHNA, YSLEER. CDR3 in amino acids: CASSPREVTGAGELFF. CDR3 DNA sequence: TGCGCCAGCAGCCCCCGGGAAGTTACGGGGGCCGGGGAGCTGTTTTTT.

The chain recombines TRBV5-6 with TRBJ1-1; no reliable D call. Trimming stripped 0 bases from V and 0 bases from J, with 9 bases between. CDR3 length equals 15 residues. Looked up from germline, CDR1 is SGHDT and CDR2 is YYEEEE. The CDR3 DNA is TGTGCCAGCAGCTTGGTCCTGGCCATGAACACTGAAGCTTTCTTT. Translating gives CASSLVLAMNTEAFF.

The chain recombines TRBV10-3 with TRBJ2-7; 8 positions agree with TRBD1. The CDR3 has 13 residues. Trimming cost V 7 bases and J 6 bases; bases outside gene matches: 8. The germline gives CDR1 ENHRY, CDR2 SYGVKD. The CDR3 loop reads CAITSAGGAEQYF. The DNA for the CDR3 is TGTGCCATCACTTCGGCAGGGGGCGCCGAGCAGTACTTC.

The table lists this clone with many counts. This rearrangement joins TRBV29-1 to TRBJ2-7, with D possibly being TRBD1 or TRBD2 (5 bases each). Germline assignment: CDR1 SQVTM and CDR2 ANQGSEA. V was clipped by 4 bases and J by 9 bases, with 19 bases between them. This CDR3 region has 13 residues. The CDR3 spells CSVGLGDGIVQYF. In nucleotides, the CDR3 is TGCAGCGTTGGACTGGGGGACGGTATCGTGCAGTACTTC.